A selection of T cell receptor beta chains follows, all from one sample in a study of Ad26.COV2.S vaccination and SARS-CoV-2 variants. Sequenced by immunoSEQ multiplex PCR; TCRdb stores in-frame clones only, minus some. This table holds 240,000 or so clones, 88% found once. This sample comprised peripheral blood, obtained in a trial of Ad26.COV2.S vaccine versus placebo. The source is a person between 18 and 60 years old who received the Ad26.COV2.S COVID-19 vaccine or a placebo. CDR3s include the opening cysteine and the closing phenylalanine or tryptophan. Clone size is stated in some rows and not others, as once, few, many or a class when expanded.

V gene	J gene	clone size	CDR3 protein
TRBV9	TRBJ1-1	.	CASSVYDGVSNTEAFF
TRBV7-3	TRBJ2-3	.	CASSLREKDTQYF
TRBV6-5	TRBJ1-1	.	CASSYSWDLAEAFF
TRBV6-2/TRBV6-3	TRBJ2-7	few	CASSYPERGTKGQYF
TRBV4-2	TRBJ2-5	.	CASSPRDSRGQETQYF
TRBV9	TRBJ2-7	.	CASSPRGSGSYEQYF
TRBV30	TRBJ1-5	.	CAWSVKGANQPQHF
TRBV24-1	TRBJ1-4	once	CATSDLTGEKLFF
TRBV5-1	TRBJ2-5	few	CASARGEGVTQYF
TRBV6-4	TRBJ2-1	.	CASSDSLYGEQFF
TRBV5-1	TRBJ1-5	.	CASSLDIGGNQPQHF
TRBV5-4	TRBJ2-7	few	CASRTSGSVYEQYF
TRBV30	TRBJ1-3	.	CAWKGGNTIYF
TRBV27	TRBJ2-2	few	CASSRGNGNTGELFF
TRBV7-9	TRBJ2-3	.	CASSMGLQGGTDTQYF
TRBV28	TRBJ2-7	.	CASRGDTADEQYF
TRBV10-3	TRBJ2-1	.	CAIRDRAYNEQFF
TRBV19	TRBJ2-1	.	CASSIPPGTSGRWEQFF
TRBV24-1	TRBJ2-7	.	CATSDPTSGAYEQYF
TRBV11-1	TRBJ2-5	.	CASSKLAGGGETQYF
TRBV27	TRBJ2-7	.	CASAIRGQGASYNYEQYF
TRBV2	TRBJ1-4	.	CASSEAPGSNEKLFF
TRBV7-9	TRBJ1-2	.	CASSKLQGAQAYGYTF
TRBV28	TRBJ1-5	.	CASSRGQGIDQPQHF
TRBV4-1	TRBJ2-5	.	CASSHGGQGQTQYF
TRBV12-5	TRBJ2-2	.	CASGLGAGELFF
TRBV10-1	TRBJ2-1	.	CAITPPGVWTYNEQFF
TRBV10-2	TRBJ1-2	.	CASSEWNYGYTF
TRBV11-3	TRBJ2-3	.	CASSHGQGRTDTQYF
TRBV7-9	TRBJ2-3	.	CASRTSGTDTQYF
TRBV30	TRBJ1-1	.	CAWSVWGADTEAFF